This T cell receptor beta chain was captured by sequencing in a study of blood T cell repertoires in COVID-19 (dated by TCRdb to between 2020 and 2021). Context from the whole study: Collaborator samples came from the United States, Italy and Spain and covered acute and convalescent phases of COVID-19. The material from the prospective study consisted of cDNA or gDNA derived from T cells, B-cell-depleted T cells, or PBMCs. Deeply sampled blood TCRbeta repertoires from subjects exposed to, actively infected with, or recovered from COVID-19 were included in the dataset. The repertoires were released in a freely available public database intended as a resource for research on the immune response to SARS-CoV-2. The samples were drawn from the first 160 participants of the ongoing ImmuneRACE study and from 1,200 or so subjects provided by 6 global collaborators. The sample metadata nearly always contained a de-identified subject ID, COVID-19 status, age in years and sex. HLA class I and class II types, where available, came from metadata supplied by the sample provider rather than from assay-based typing.

Looking up the germline V gene yields CDR1 SGHVS and CDR2 FQNEAQ. CDR3 length: 16 amino acids, cysteine to phenylalanine. Just CDR3 DNA is preserved here, 48 bases in frame from base 1. The germline V end is reduced by 4 bases and the J end by 4 bases; junction bases left unmatched: 11. The immunoSEQ Assay, a bias-controlled multiplex PCR, was used to amplify TCRbeta CDR3 regions from genomic DNA. The paper's processing steps were these. The number of nucleated cells in each sample was estimated from the amplification of reference gene primers within the assay. To quantify the absolute abundance of each unique TCRbeta CDR3 rearrangement, sequence reads were collapsed and filtered. Productive Simpson clonality was computed per sample as the square root of Simpson's diversity index over productive rearrangements. This is the immuneACCESS table as TCRdb keeps it, with only in-frame sequences that have V and J called. A part of the clones is gone; compared with another copy, unresolved V genes explain less than half, and the rest is unexplained. That table supplies the V and J calls and clone size; D and trimming were determined from the DNA. A total of some 130,000 clones appear in this sample, 75% to 90% of them only once. The ten top clones hold roughly 4.3% of the sample.

Remarks on this clone: The clone's antigen remains unknown. Per-base quality was not reported, and no clone a single base away is much larger than it.

The paper as a whole reports these results and caveats: The amount of clinical and demographic metadata varied by source and participant and was provided uncurated.

In the prospective study, participants were roughly 18 to 95 years old, resided in 24 geographic areas of the United States, and were enrolled through a virtual design. Cohort assignment in the prospective study relied on participant-reported clinical history from a screening survey and a study questionnaire. Recovered participants in ImmuneRACE Cohort 3 were defined as having two consecutive negative NP/OP PCR tests, clearance from a healthcare professional, or resolution of symptoms. In the prospective study, mobile phlebotomists collected whole blood, serum and a nasopharyngeal or oropharyngeal swab from each participant. Prospective study participants could optionally give additional blood draws and questionnaires over a roughly two-month period. Before DNA extraction, blood samples from the prospective study were shipped at room temperature or frozen.

Sequenced material: PBMCs or T cells enriched from blood (not recorded which). This TCR was sampled from a middle-aged man who had recovered from COVID-19. The chain joins TRBV7-8 to TRBJ2-5, with TRBD2 matching 8 junction bases. The DNA sequence is as follows: TGTGCCAGCAGCTCCCGGGAGGGTCGGGGTGGAGAGACCCAGTACTTC. Protein translation: CASSSREGRGGETQYF.